This entry features one TCR beta chain sequence. Its antigen is as yet unknown. Primers used in a second PCR of roughly 6 to 11 cycles were a sample-barcoded 5' primer and a J-beta primer mix. With 12 random nucleotides, a template-switch adaptor tagged each individual cDNA molecule. TCRdb reprocessed the 5' RACE reads via MiXCR and lists one record per CDR3 protein. The data contain roughly 800,000 distinct CDR3 sequences, about three fifths of them singletons. The sample comes from a study of blood T cells in healthy people across ages. General study findings and limits: With age, beta diversity per million T cells declined roughly linearly, significantly by roughly 40.

Healthy Caucasians from Russia aged roughly 6 to 95 served as donors. Samples had at least 7 million PBMCs isolated from them. V lost 5 bases and J lost 7, with 12 bases in between. Germline CDR1 and CDR2: SGHNT and YENEEA. The length of the CDR3 is 13 residues. The sample comprised blood. This sequence was found in a man aged 25-45 years in good health. The chain links TRBV11-3 to TRBJ2-1; D is unclear. CDR3 coding DNA: TGTGCCAGCAGCCGAGGATTGGGGAATGAGCAGTTCTTC. It is translated as CASSRGLGNEQFF.